Listed here is a single T cell receptor (beta chain). This clone was recorded once. Which antigen it targets is not known. The input lacks base qualities; no much larger clone sits a single base away. Using the deep immunoSEQ assay, multiplex PCR amplified TCR CDR3 regions from genomic DNA. For each cell subset, the extracted genomic DNA was distributed evenly across all wells of several immunoSEQ 96-well plates, and each plate served as one replicate. For sorted subsets, roughly 200 ng of genomic DNA, equivalent to some 30,000 T cell genomes, went into each replicate PCR. Purified libraries were measured with a Qubit 3.0 fluorometer, size-checked on a Bioanalyzer 2100, and measured again with the KAPA Library Quantification kit. Every immunoSEQ 96-well plate was sequenced on a dedicated single-read 150-cycle Illumina NextSeq 550 flow cell. The authors' pipeline ran thus. Because the immunoSEQ output held only junctional sequences and lacked quality scores, the filtering could not match the filtering applied to full-length reads. To assign V/J genes and CDR3, sequences were annotated using PyIR, a Python wrapper for IgBLAST v1.9, with IMGT germline references. Any read was removed if the V/J assignment was weak (E-value above 1e-6), the CDR3 was missing, or the read contained stop codons, out-of-frame junctions, or ambiguous translated residues. V3J clonotypes were defined as sequences sharing the same inferred V gene, J gene, and CDR3 amino acid sequence. The percentage overlap between two repertoires was calculated by dividing the number of shared unique clonotypes by the size of the smaller repertoire. Richness of each repertoire was evaluated using RTK rarefaction, the Chao1 estimator, and Recon v2.1 estimates of unobserved clonotypes. Generation probabilities for all TCRbeta clonotypes obtained by the gDNA method from a handful of donors were computed using OLGA. TCRdb's version of the immuneACCESS table is confined to in-frame rearrangements and falls short of the full clone set. An unresolved V gene accounts for under half of the shortfall where checked; the remainder is of unknown origin. The V and J calls and clone size were taken over from that table, and D and trimming were inferred from the DNA. This sample is represented by roughly 2,000,000 clones; roughly 93% of them were singletons. The top ten constitute around 1.8% of the sample.

The sample originates from a study of shared clonotypes between healthy human individuals (TCRdb year 2020). A note on the overall study: The cohort comprised two women and a few men aged 18 to 49 years. Blood TCR repertoires of about five healthy adults were deeply sequenced to estimate repertoire size and the extent of clonotype sharing between individuals. Per donor, leukapheresis produced somewhere between about 0.94 and 9 billion PBMCs. To increase sequencing depth and limit assay-specific biases, TCR repertoire library preparation and sequencing were carried out by different laboratories using diverse techniques. For each donor, CD4 naive and CD4 memory were each given three plates, CD8 naive was given two plates, and CD8 memory was given one plate.

CD8 naive samples consisted of CD45RO-negative cells that were positively selected for CCR7, yielding a CD45RA+CCR7+ population without TemRA cells. Donors were healthy HIV-negative adults with no recently reported acute infections or vaccinations. Only Caucasian adults living in Nashville, Tennessee, USA were represented among the donors. After blood collection by leukapheresis, PBMCs were isolated using Ficoll-Histopaque density gradient centrifugation and then cryopreserved in the vapor phase of liquid nitrogen. Analytical flow cytometry was used to check the purity and quantity of every magnetically sorted T cell population. Genomic DNA was isolated from every sorted fraction and measured by UV absorbance on a Nanodrop 2000c. Beyond this particular receptor, the publication reports: Sampling was restricted to blood, and TCR repertoires in tissue are likely to differ from TCR repertoires in blood. The small number of donors limited the genetic and exposure-history diversity represented. Incomplete sequencing was indicated by rarefaction of sorted-subset datasets, despite the large sequencing depth. Naive subsets generally had larger estimated clonotype richness than memory subsets did. Clonotypes shared by all four sorted-subset donors showed higher generation probabilities than non-shared clonotypes. When a handful of donors were compared, the shared fraction of clonotypes was 5% to 6.5% for naive CD4, roughly 3.3% for naive CD8, more than 2% for memory CD4, and 0.35% to 0.4% for memory CD8. Based on pairwise subsampling, the degree of clonotype sharing among donors was expected to be affected by sequencing depth.

This sequence originates from a man aged 18-30 years in good health. Some clones in this sample may be carry-over from other donors' samples. The specimen sequenced was naive CD8+ T cells from PBMCs. Per the publication, the cell subset or site label means: CD45RA+CCR7+.

At the DNA level, the sequence is TGTGCCAGCAGCCCGGCGGGGACTAGCTTAGATGAGCAGTTCTTC. This translates into CASSPAGTSLDEQFF. This chain is built from TRBV13 and TRBJ2-1, with 9 junctional bases fitting TRBD2. V is pruned by 5 bases and J by 8 bases, leaving 10 bases of the junction without a gene match. CDR1 PRHDT and CDR2 FYEKMQ were looked up in the germline V gene (reference sequence). Inclusive of the bounding cysteine and phenylalanine, the CDR3 is 15 residues long. Only CDR3 DNA remains: 45 bases, in frame from the first base.